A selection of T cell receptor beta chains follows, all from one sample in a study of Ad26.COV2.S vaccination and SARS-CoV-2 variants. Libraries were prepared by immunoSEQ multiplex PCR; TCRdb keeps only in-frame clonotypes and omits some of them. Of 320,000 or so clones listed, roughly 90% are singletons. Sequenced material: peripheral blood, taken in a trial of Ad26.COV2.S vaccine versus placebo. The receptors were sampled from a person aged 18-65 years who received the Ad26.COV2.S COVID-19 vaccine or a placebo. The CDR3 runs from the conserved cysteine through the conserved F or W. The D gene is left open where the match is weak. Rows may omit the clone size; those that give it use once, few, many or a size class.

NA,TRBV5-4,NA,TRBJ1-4,CASSRAGVDPFEKLFF,TGTGCCAGCAGCCGTGCTGGGGTAGACCCTTTCGAAAAACTGTTTTTT
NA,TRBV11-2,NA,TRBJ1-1,CASSFLTGQYNTEAFF,TGTGCCAGCAGCTTTCTGACAGGCCAATACAACACTGAAGCTTTCTTT
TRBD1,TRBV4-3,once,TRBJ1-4,CASSPARTGNEKLFF,TGCGCCAGCAGCCCCGCCCGGACAGGGAATGAAAAACTGTTTTTT
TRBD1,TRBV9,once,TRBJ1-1,CASSADGQGGREAFF,TGTGCCAGCAGCGCCGATGGACAGGGAGGTCGGGAAGCTTTCTTT
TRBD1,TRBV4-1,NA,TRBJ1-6,CASSQESDRGTSPLHF,TGCGCCAGCAGCCAAGAATCGGACAGGGGAACTTCACCCCTCCACTTT
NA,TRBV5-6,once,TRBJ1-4,CASSLEGGEEKLFF,TGTGCCAGCAGCTTGGAGGGGGGCGAGGAAAAACTGTTTTTT
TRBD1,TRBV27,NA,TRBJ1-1,CASRPTGERTEAFF,TGTGCCAGCAGGCCTACAGGGGAGAGGACTGAAGCTTTCTTT
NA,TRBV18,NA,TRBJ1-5,CASSQQGLNQPQHF,TGTGCCAGCTCACAACAGGGCTTAAATCAGCCCCAGCATTTT
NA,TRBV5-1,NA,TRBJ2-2,CASHRKLTDPGLNTGELFF,TGCGCCAGCCACAGGAAGCTGACGGATCCTGGCCTGAACACCGGGGAGCTGTTTTTT
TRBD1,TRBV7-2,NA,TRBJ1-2,CASSLRSLDRDGYTF,TGTGCCAGCAGCTTACGATCTTTAGACAGGGATGGCTACACCTTC
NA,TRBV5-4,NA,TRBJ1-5,CASSLDSHQPQHF,TGTGCCAGCAGCTTGGATAGTCATCAGCCCCAGCATTTT
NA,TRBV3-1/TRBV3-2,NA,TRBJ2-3,CASSQDAGTQYF,TGTGCCAGCAGCCAAGATGCCGGTACGCAGTATTTT
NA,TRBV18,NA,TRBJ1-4,CASSPGSQGQRATNEKLFF,TGTGCCAGCTCACCCGGGTCACAGGGTCAAAGAGCAACTAATGAAAAACTGTTTTTT
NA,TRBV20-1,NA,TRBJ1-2,CSARNGYTF,TGCAGTGCTAGAAATGGCTACACCTTC
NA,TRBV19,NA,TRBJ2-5,CASSNQETQYF,TGTGCCAGTAGCAATCAAGAGACCCAGTACTTC
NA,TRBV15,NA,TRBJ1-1,CATSWEGSLRDTEAFF,TGTGCCACCAGCTGGGAGGGTTCCCTTCGCGACACTGAAGCTTTCTTT
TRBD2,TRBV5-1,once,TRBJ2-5,CASRPSGRVPETQYF,TGCGCCAGCAGGCCGTCAGGGAGGGTCCCAGAGACCCAGTACTTC
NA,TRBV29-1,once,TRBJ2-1,CSVEDFTGSSYNEQFF,TGCAGCGTTGAAGATTTTACGGGGAGCTCCTACAATGAGCAGTTCTTC
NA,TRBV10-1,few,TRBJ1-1,CASSGRQYTEAFF,TGCGCCAGCAGTGGCCGGCAGTACACTGAAGCTTTCTTT
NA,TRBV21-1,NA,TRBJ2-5,CASSRGLAGGTKETQYF,TGTGCCAGCAGCAGGGGACTAGCGGGGGGTACCAAAGAGACCCAGTACTTC
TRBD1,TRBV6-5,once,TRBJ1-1,CASSPMTGANTEAFF,TGTGCCAGCAGCCCCATGACAGGGGCGAACACTGAAGCTTTCTTT
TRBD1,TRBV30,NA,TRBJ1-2,CAWRGRGHPDGYTF,TGTGCCTGGAGAGGGAGGGGGCACCCGGATGGCTACACCTTC
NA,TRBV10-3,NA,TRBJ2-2,CAISESGGAWSGELFF,TGTGCCATCAGTGAGTCGGGGGGGGCTTGGTCCGGTGAGCTGTTTTTT
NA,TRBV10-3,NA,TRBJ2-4,CAISEEAGLKNIQYF,TGTGCCATCAGTGAGGAGGCGGGACTCAAAAACATTCAGTACTTC
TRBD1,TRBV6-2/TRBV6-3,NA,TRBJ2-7,CASSDGTGGSYEQYF,TGTGCCAGCAGTGACGGGACAGGGGGGAGCTACGAGCAGTACTTC
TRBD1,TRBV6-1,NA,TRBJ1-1,CASSDESGGGTEAFF,TGTGCCAGCAGTGACGAATCAGGGGGGGGCACTGAAGCTTTCTTT